The 9 T cell receptor beta chains presented below share a single source sample, sequenced in a study of cytomegalovirus exposure and HLA in healthy donors. Primers included in the PCR were 60 Vbeta and 13 Jbeta primers. The protocol was immunoSEQ multiplex PCR, while the TCRdb copy is restricted to in-frame clones and leaves out a portion. The sample data list about 33,000 clones. The specimen sequenced was PBMCs. These receptors were collected from a woman in her 40s in good health and CMV-seropositive.

The chain carries TRBV18 and TRBJ2-5; D perhaps matches TRBD2 (5 bases). Per germline, CDR1 KGHSH and CDR2 LQKENI. V lost 2 bases, J lost 5 bases, and 12 bases lay in between. The CDR3 runs 14 residues. The CDR3 region is CASSPSGVSETQYF. Written as DNA, the CDR3 is TGTGCCAGCTCACCAAGCGGCGTGAGCGAGACCCAGTACTTC.

V and J are TRBV7-9 and TRBJ2-7, with D possibly TRBD2 on 6 matching bases. The CDR3 loop spans 14 amino acids. Trimming shortened V by 5 bases and J by 1 base, and 12 bases separated the two germline ends. Germline V lookup: CDR1 SEHNR, CDR2 FQNEAQ (reference sequence). CDR3 DNA: TGTGCCAGCAGCCCCCGGGACTCATCCTACGAGCAGTACTTC. Its translation is CASSPRDSSYEQYF. Full variable domain (remainder filled in from reference TRBV7-9 and TRBJ2-7): DTGVSQNPRHKITKRGQNVTFRCDPISEHNRLYWYRQTLGQGPEFLTYFQNEAQLEKSRLLSDRFSAERPKGSFSTLEIQRTEQGDSAMYLCASSPRDSSYEQYFGPGTRLTVT.

In nucleotides, the CDR3 is TGTGCCATCCGGGGATCTCGGACTAGCGGAGAAGATACGCAGTATTTT. Residues: CAIRGSRTSGEDTQYF. The rearrangement links TRBV19 to TRBJ2-3; 10 bases are a match to TRBD2. Unmatched junction bases numbered 15, after V lost 10 bases and J lost 5 bases. In germline, CDR1 is LNHDA, CDR2 SQIVND (reference sequence). This CDR3 is built from 16 residues.

The chain recombines TRBV9 with TRBJ1-2; maybe TRBD1 (6 bases). The V gene lost 2 bases and the J gene lost 8 bases, with 16 bases spanning the gap. Germline values: CDR1 SGDLS, CDR2 YYNGEE. The CDR3 has 14 residues. For the CDR3, the DNA is TGTGCCAGCAGCGTTGGAGCAGGGGTGCGAGGCTACACCTTC. Protein sequence: CASSVGAGVRGYTF.

The V call is TRBV2, the J call TRBJ1-1; D might be TRBD1 (6 bases). This CDR3 region has 13 residues. V was clipped by 7 bases and J by 0 bases, with 9 bases between them. The germline gives CDR1 SNHLY, CDR2 FYNNEI. In DNA form, the CDR3 reads TGTGCCAGCAACCCAGGGGTGAACACTGAAGCTTTCTTT. Its translation is CASNPGVNTEAFF.

The rearrangement joins TRBV19 to TRBJ2-1, with D maybe TRBD1 (5 bases). The germline V gene has CDR1 LNHDA and CDR2 SQIVND (reference sequence). This CDR3 comprises 14 residues. The V end lost 3 bases, the J end lost 4 bases, and 10 bases lay between the germline ends. The CDR3 reads CASSIDRFYNEQFF. The CDR3, as DNA: TGTGCCAGTAGTATCGACAGATTTTACAATGAGCAGTTCTTC. The full variable domain, rest sourced from reference TRBV19 and TRBJ2-1, is DGGITQSPKYLFRKEGQNVTLSCEQNLNHDAMYWYRQDPGQGLRLIYYSQIVNDFQKGDIAEGYSVSREKKESFPLTVTSAQKNPTAFYLCASSIDRFYNEQFFGPGTRLTVL.

This chain connects TRBV29-1 to TRBJ2-7, with D possibly matching TRBD1 (6 bases). Looked up from germline, CDR1 is SQVTM and CDR2 is ANQGSEA. The CDR3 consists of 15 residues. Trimming pared 4 bases from V and 2 bases from J, leaving 18 bases between. This CDR3 is CSVAPADSIAYEQYF. CDR3 coding DNA: TGCAGCGTTGCCCCCGCGGACAGCATCGCCTACGAGCAGTACTTC.

The chain links TRBV28 to TRBJ2-1; D may be TRBD1 (6 bases). V was pared by 6 bases and J by 6 bases, with 18 bases between. Germline CDR1 and CDR2: MDHEN and SYDVKM. The CDR3 has 15 amino acids. In DNA, the CDR3 is TGTGCCAGCAGGTCTAACAGGGCCTTTACCAATGAGCAGTTCTTC. It codes for CASRSNRAFTNEQFF.

The rearrangement uses TRBV30 and TRBJ1-5, with 9 bases fitting TRBD1. CDR1 GTSNPN and CDR2 SVGIG come from the germline V gene (reference sequence). V was pared by 1 base and J by 6 bases, with 4 bases of the junction left unmatched. This CDR3 comprises 14 residues. The CDR3 region has the DNA TGTGCCTGGAGTGCACAGGGGGCCAGTCAGCCCCAGCATTTT. As protein: CAWSAQGASQPQHF. The full variable domain, its missing parts supplied by reference TRBV30 and TRBJ1-5, is SQTIHQWPATLVQPVGSPLSLECTVEGTSNPNLYWYRQAAGRGLQLLFYSVGIGQISSEVPQNLSASRPQDRQFILSSKKLLLSDSGFYLCAWSAQGASQPQHFGDGTRLSIL.